The next 23 T cell receptor beta chains were all read from a single sample in a study of graft-versus-host responses after intestinal transplantation. TCRdb's table, derived via immunoSEQ multiplex PCR, lists solely in-frame clones and lacks some. The sample lists some 110,000 clones; roughly 93% were seen once. For these TCRs, the target antigens are not known. The specimen comprised unstimulated CD8+ T cells sorted from spleen or lymph node cells, sampled before transplant. These receptor sequences come from a human donor who was the organ donor for an intestinal transplant.

The CDR3 nucleotides read TGTGCCAGCAGCTTGGTCCCTAGCGGGAGGGCGCCCTACAATGAGCAGTTCTTC. It encodes CASSLVPSGRAPYNEQFF. The V call is TRBV5-5, the J call TRBJ2-1; 12 nucleotides align to TRBD2. This CDR3 has 18 amino acids. V was clipped by 0 bases and J by 2 bases; unmatched bases: 6. In germline, CDR1 is SGHKS, CDR2 YYEKEE (reference sequence).

The V and J genes are TRBV28 and TRBJ2-7; TRBD1 aligns across 11 bases. The CDR3 extends over 16 amino acids. The germline V gene has CDR1 MDHEN and CDR2 SYDVKM. The V and J ends lost 5 bases and 4 bases, in that order; junction bases with no gene match: 10. The CDR3 is CASSGRRDRGFYEQYF. The CDR3 bases are TGTGCCAGCAGTGGGAGGAGGGACAGGGGGTTTTACGAGCAGTACTTC.

This sequence joins TRBV4-1 and TRBJ2-5, with D perhaps given as TRBD1 or TRBD2 (6 bases each). The DNA end favors TRBJ2-7, so the J call may be wrong. The germline V gene encodes CDR1 MGHRA and CDR2 YSYEKL. The CDR3 contains 15 residues. The CDR3 region has the DNA TGCGCCAGCAGCCAAGATGAAGGAGGGGGCTACGAGCAGTACTTC. The encoded protein is CASSQDEGGGYEQYF.

This chain uses TRBV11-2 with TRBJ1-2; the D gene is possibly TRBD1 (5 bases). Trimming stripped 5 bases from V and 3 bases from J, with 19 bases between. From germline, CDR1 is SGHAT and CDR2 FQNNGV. This CDR3 contains 16 residues. The DNA for the CDR3 is TGTGCCAGCAGCCCCCTTAAAGGGGATACGTACTATGGCTACACCTTC. Amino acids: CASSPLKGDTYYGYTF.

The chain has TRBV14 and TRBJ2-7; TRBD1 is a possible D gene (5 bases). CDR3 length: 15 amino acids. Trimming took off 1 base at V and 3 bases at J, with 13 bases between the two ends. In germline, CDR1 is SGHDN, CDR2 FVKESK. CDR3 protein: CASSQGGGAGYEQYF. In DNA form, the CDR3 reads TGTGCCAGCAGCCAAGGGGGCGGTGCTGGCTACGAGCAGTACTTC.

The gene calls are TRBV4-3 and TRBJ2-1, with 8 bases fitting TRBD2. The length of the CDR3 is 17 residues. V gave up 0 bases and J gave up 2 bases; unmatched junction bases: 6. The germline gives CDR1 LGHNA, CDR2 YSLEER. CDR3 residues: CASSQDGSGGPYNEQFF. The CDR3 DNA sequence: TGCGCCAGCAGCCAAGATGGGAGCGGGGGTCCCTACAATGAGCAGTTCTTC.

V and J are TRBV6-5 and TRBJ2-3, with D possibly matching TRBD1 (5 bases). CDR1 and CDR2 from the germline V gene are MNHEY and SVGAGI. The V end was cut by 6 bases, the J end by 4 bases, with 14 bases between. The CDR3 covers 14 residues. CDR3 sequence reads: CASRHPSRADTQYF. The CDR3 coding sequence is TGTGCCAGCAGACACCCCAGCAGGGCAGATACGCAGTATTTT.

The chain employs TRBV6-1 and TRBJ2-5, with 8 bases aligning to TRBD1. V dropped 3 bases and J dropped 2; count of bases not matched to a gene: 17. CDR1 is MNHNS, CDR2 SASEGT, per germline. This CDR3 contains 19 residues. Here the CDR3 DNA reads TGTGCCAGCAGTGACCCAGGGGACAACAGGACAGGGATACAAGAGACCCAGTACTTC. It is translated as CASSDPGDNRTGIQETQYF.

The chain employs TRBV28 and TRBJ2-7, with D perhaps TRBD2 (5 bases). V lost 3 bases to trimming and J lost 0 bases, with 12 bases between them. The germline gives CDR1 MDHEN, CDR2 SYDVKM. The CDR3 runs 15 residues. The DNA of the CDR3 is TGTGCCAGCAGTTTGGAGGAATCCTCCTCCTACGAGCAGTACTTC. Translation: CASSLEESSSYEQYF.

This sequence joins TRBV7-9 and TRBJ2-1; 7 bases agree with TRBD2. Germline values: CDR1 SEHNR, CDR2 FQNEAQ (reference sequence). This CDR3 contains 15 residues. V trimming: 5 bases; J trimming: 5 bases; junction bases outside the gene matches: 9. The CDR3 coding sequence is TGTGCCAGCAGCCCAAGGCGGGGGAGTCACAATGAGCAGTTCTTC. It encodes CASSPRRGSHNEQFF.

The CDR3 nucleotides read TGTGCCAGCAGCTTAGAAGGATCCTCTGGAAACACCATATATTTT. Protein: CASSLEGSSGNTIYF. V usage is TRBV7-7 and J usage is TRBJ1-3; D not resolved. The germline V gene encodes CDR1 SSHAT and CDR2 FNYEAQ (reference sequence). V was cut by 1 base and J by 0 bases, with 7 bases left in between. The CDR3 has 15 amino acids.

This rearrangement joins TRBV5-6 to TRBJ1-3; D gene uncertain. This CDR3 comprises 13 residues. V was trimmed by 3 bases and J by 6 bases, leaving 10 bases between them. CDR1 is SGHDT and CDR2 is YYEEEE in the germline V gene. The CDR3 coding sequence is TGTGCCAGCAGCTCCGGTGGGGTAAACACCATATATTTT. Its protein is CASSSGGVNTIYF.

The chain couples TRBV6-1 to TRBJ2-7; 7 positions agree with TRBD1. The CDR3 contains 13 residues. The V gene's germline CDR1 is MNHNS and CDR2 SASEGT. The junction had 5 bases not matched to a gene; V was cut back by 6 bases and J by 3 bases. CDR3: CASRTDRVYEQYF. CDR3 in DNA: TGTGCCAGCAGGACCGACAGGGTCTACGAGCAGTACTTC.

The chain combines TRBV6-1 with TRBJ2-3, with 7 bases matching TRBD2. This CDR3 region has 15 residues. Trimming removed 2 bases from V and 2 bases from J; junction bases left unmatched: 4. CDR1 is MNHNS, CDR2 SASEGT, per germline. The CDR3 DNA sequence: TGTGCCAGCAGTGAATTCAGCGGGAACACAGATACGCAGTATTTT. This sequence encodes CASSEFSGNTDTQYF.

The V call is TRBV7-6, the J call TRBJ2-3; 9 bases align to TRBD2. The length of the CDR3 is 15 residues. CDR1 and CDR2 from the germline V gene are SGHVS and FNYEAQ. V lost 1 base to trimming and J lost 5 bases; unmatched junction nucleotides: 4. The CDR3 sequence: CASSLGREGEDTQYF. For the CDR3, the DNA is TGTGCCAGCAGCTTAGGGCGGGAGGGCGAAGATACGCAGTATTTT. Full variable domain (remainder filled in from reference TRBV7-6 and TRBJ2-3): GAGVSQSPRYKVTKRGQDVALRCDPISGHVSLYWYRQALGQGPEFLTYFNYEAQQDKSGLPNDRFSAERPEGSISTLTIQRTEQRDSAMYRCASSLGREGEDTQYFGPGTRLTVL.

The chain employs TRBV7-2 and TRBJ2-7; 10 nucleotides line up with TRBD2. From germline, CDR1 is SGHTA and CDR2 FQGNSA. V lost 1 base and J lost 2; bases outside the gene matches: 8. The CDR3 has 17 amino acids. The CDR3 region is CASSLDSSLAGAYEQYF. The CDR3 nucleotides read TGTGCCAGCAGCTTAGATTCGTCGCTAGCGGGAGCCTACGAGCAGTACTTC.

Of note for this clone: This sample includes further DNA sequences coding for the same CDR3. The V and J genes are TRBV28 and TRBJ2-7; perhaps TRBD1 as D (5 bases). V lost 2 bases and J lost 1, with 36 bases in between. The CDR3 totals 23 residues. The germline gives CDR1 MDHEN, CDR2 SYDVKM. CDR3 DNA: TGTGCCAGCAGTTTACCCATTCGGCCGAAACCTACCCACCTCGACAGAACATCCTACGAGCAGTACTTC. This sequence encodes CASSLPIRPKPTHLDRTSYEQYF.

The chain joins TRBV5-4 to TRBJ2-7; weak D call: TRBD2 (5 bases). CDR3 length equals 13 residues. Germline V gene sequence: CDR1 SGHNT, CDR2 YYREEE (reference sequence). V lost 5 bases to trimming and J lost 7 bases, with 16 bases between them. The DNA of the CDR3 is TGTGCCAGCAGTCGCCGTGAGGGAAATGAGCAGTACTTC. It yields the protein CASSRREGNEQYF. Full variable domain (missing parts from reference TRBV5-4 and TRBJ2-7): ETGVTQSPTHLIKTRGQQVTLRCSSQSGHNTVSWYQQALGQGPQFIFQYYREEENGRGNFPPRFSGLQFPNYSSELNVNALELDDSALYLCASSRREGNEQYFGPGTRLTVT.

This clone has a single count. The rearrangement joins TRBV25-1 to TRBJ2-1; no reliable D call. This CDR3 comprises 14 residues. Germline V lookup: CDR1 MGHDK, CDR2 SYGVNS. V lost 2 bases and J 2 bases, leaving 7 bases between the germline ends. CDR3 sequence (DNA): TGTGCCAGCAGTGAACAAAGTCCCTACAATGAGCAGTTCTTC. Protein sequence: CASSEQSPYNEQFF.

The rearrangement links TRBV20-1 to TRBJ2-1; D unclear. CDR1 is DFQATT and CDR2 is SNEGSKA in the germline V gene (reference sequence). V was trimmed by 4 bases and J by 4 bases, leaving 5 bases between them. CDR3 length: 11 amino acids. This CDR3 is CSATRYNEQFF. The CDR3 DNA sequence: TGCAGTGCTACCAGGTACAATGAGCAGTTCTTC.

This chain links TRBV7-9 with TRBJ2-3, with 14 positions matching TRBD2. V dropped 4 bases and J dropped 6; count of bases not matched to a gene: 3. CDR1 and CDR2 from the germline V gene are SEHNR and FQNEAQ (reference sequence). The CDR3 sequence is 15 residues long. CDR3 DNA sequence: TGTGCCAGCAGCTCTTGGACTAGCGGGAGGGATACGCAGTATTTT. Translated: CASSSWTSGRDTQYF.

This chain joins TRBV9 and TRBJ2-5; 9 nucleotides match TRBD1. The length of the CDR3 is 15 residues. The V and J ends lost 2 bases and 5 bases, in that order; junction bases with no gene match: 7. Germline V gene lookup returns CDR1 SGDLS and CDR2 YYNGEE. CDR3 nucleotides: TGTGCCAGCAGCGTCAGGACAGGGGAATTTGAGACCCAGTACTTC. Translation gives CASSVRTGEFETQYF.

The chain uses TRBV4-3 and TRBJ2-7, with 7 bases identical to TRBD2. This CDR3 is built from 16 residues. Germline-derived CDR1 and CDR2 are LGHNA and YSLEER. V lost 0 bases and J lost 4; bases outside the gene matches: 9. For the CDR3, the DNA is TGCGCCAGCAGCCAAGAAATTGGCGGGAGTATGTACGAGCAGTACTTC. Translation gives CASSQEIGGSMYEQYF.